The 30 T cell receptor beta chains below all came from one sample that was sequenced in a study of T cells after yellow fever vaccination. TCRdb processed the 5' RACE reads anew with MiXCR; each CDR3 protein has one entry. The table records around 330,000 distinct CDR3 sequences, around 3.6% of them present only once. The input for sequencing was PBMCs, taken on the day of the yellow fever booster vaccination. Receptor source: a young man who received the YFV17D yellow fever vaccine.

This clonotype has a count of ten or more. The chain joins TRBV5-6 to TRBJ1-1, with a weak D call TRBD1 (6 bases). Deletions cut 2 bases from V and 7 bases from J, with 18 bases between. This CDR3 is built from 15 residues. CDR1 and CDR2 (germline): SGHDT, YYEEEE. The CDR3 nucleotides read TGTGCCAGCAGCTTCGCTTGGGGGCCTCAGGTTGAAGCTTTCTTT. Translated: CASSFAWGPQVEAFF.

This clonotype was picked up a small number of times. The chain employs TRBV11-1 and TRBJ2-5; D not certain. V was pared by 3 bases and J by 5 bases, with 16 bases between. The germline V gene encodes CDR1 SGHAT and CDR2 FQDESV (reference sequence). The CDR3 runs to 15 residues. CDR3 bases: TGTGCCAGCAGCTTTGAGCAGGACGAAGGGGAGACCCAGTACTTC. It codes for CASSFEQDEGETQYF.

The table lists this clonotype with many counts. V is TRBV29-1 and J is TRBJ2-3; D is unresolved. The CDR3 has 14 residues. Between the trimmed V and J ends, which lost 6 bases and 5 bases, there was a span of 18 bases. Looked up from germline, CDR1 is SQVTM and CDR2 is ANQGSEA. In DNA form, the CDR3 reads TGCAGCGTCGCCCTCTCTGTGGACGGAGATACGCAGTATTTT. Translating it yields CSVALSVDGDTQYF.

CDR3 sequence: CSVAPSGANVLTF. In DNA, the CDR3 is TGCAGCGTGGCACCCTCTGGGGCCAACGTCCTGACTTTC. This chain joins TRBV29-1 and TRBJ2-6; D is uncertain. The germline V gene encodes CDR1 SQVTM and CDR2 ANQGSEA. V was shortened by 6 bases and J by 0 bases, with 6 bases between the two germline ends. The CDR3 is made up of 13 amino acids.

V is TRBV5-6 and J is TRBJ1-5; TRBD1 is a possible D gene (6 bases). This CDR3 has 17 amino acids. Germline CDR1 and CDR2: SGHDT and YYEEEE. Between the trimmed V and J ends, which lost 2 bases and 0 bases, there was a span of 15 bases. The CDR3 region is CASSFNVRGYSNQPQHF. For the CDR3, the DNA is TGTGCCAGCAGCTTCAATGTCAGGGGCTATAGCAATCAGCCCCAGCATTTT. Complete variable domain (other parts from reference TRBV5-6 and TRBJ1-5): DAGVTQSPTHLIKTRGQQVTLRCSPKSGHDTVSWYQQALGQGPQFIFQYYEEEERQRGNFPDRFSGHQFPNYSSELNVNALLLGDSALYLCASSFNVRGYSNQPQHFGDGTRLSIL.

In its sample, this clonotype was seen many times. The V gene is TRBV29-1, the J gene TRBJ2-1, with D perhaps being TRBD1 or TRBD2 (5 bases each). This CDR3 contains 18 residues. Germline V gene sequence: CDR1 SQVTM, CDR2 ANQGSEA. Trimming removed 1 base from V and 1 base from J, with 20 bases in between. CDR3 sequence reads: CSVEGGVNIIKSYNEQFF. CDR3 in DNA: TGCAGCGTTGAAGGAGGGGTTAATATAATAAAATCCTACAATGAGCAGTTCTTC.

The rearrangement uses TRBV11-2 and TRBJ2-3; D is tentatively TRBD1 or TRBD2 (5 bases each). The V end was cut by 6 bases, the J end by 2 bases, with 18 bases between. Germline V gene sequence: CDR1 SGHAT, CDR2 FQNNGV. The CDR3 runs to 16 residues. The CDR3 region has the DNA TGTGCCAGCAGAGGGTCGGGACCAAGGGTCACAGATACGCAGTATTTT. It is translated as CASRGSGPRVTDTQYF.

Many counts were recorded for this clonotype. J is TRBJ2-2 and V is TRBV14; D gene ambiguous. V dropped 3 bases and J dropped 3 bases, with 5 bases sitting between them. Per the germline V gene, CDR1 is SGHDN and CDR2 is FVKESK. This CDR3 is 13 amino acids long. CDR3 DNA: TGTGCCAGCAGCCATTTCGACACCGGGGAGCTGTTTTTT. Translated: CASSHFDTGELFF.

This clonotype occurred many times. The rearrangement joins TRBV7-6 to TRBJ2-5, with 8 nucleotides matching TRBD1. After removal of 6 bases from V and 5 bases from J, the junction contained 5 bases not matched to a gene. Germline-derived CDR1 and CDR2 are SGHVS and FNYEAQ. This CDR3 spans 13 amino acids. This CDR3 is CASSYRGYETQYF. CDR3 nucleotides: TGTGCCAGCAGTTACAGGGGGTATGAGACCCAGTACTTC. Variable domain in full (rest from reference TRBV7-6 and TRBJ2-5): GAGVSQSPRYKVTKRGQDVALRCDPISGHVSLYWYRQALGQGPEFLTYFNYEAQQDKSGLPNDRFSAERPEGSISTLTIQRTEQRDSAMYRCASSYRGYETQYFGPGTRLLVL.

The chain uses TRBV12-3 or TRBV12-4 and TRBJ2-7; D unclear. The V end lost 2 bases, the J end lost 2 bases, and 10 bases lay between the germline ends. The CDR3 runs 14 residues. CDR3 protein: CASSLPDGTYEQYF. The CDR3 DNA is TGTGCCAGCAGTTTACCCGACGGCACCTACGAGCAGTACTTC.

The chain carries TRBV24-1 and TRBJ1-5; tentative D call: TRBD1 (5 bases). Trimming removed 4 bases from V and 8 bases from J, with 20 bases in between. From germline, CDR1 is KGHDR and CDR2 SFDVKD. The CDR3 loop spans 16 amino acids. The CDR3 nucleotides read TGTGCCACCAGTGACCTCACGCCGGGGGTTACTAAGCCCCAGCATTTT. This sequence encodes CATSDLTPGVTKPQHF.

This clonotype was seen many times. V usage is TRBV7-9 and J usage is TRBJ2-1; 9 nucleotides match TRBD1. V lost 4 bases and J lost 5; bases outside the gene matches: 6. The CDR3 is 15 residues long. In germline, CDR1 is SEHNR, CDR2 FQNEAQ (reference sequence). CDR3 sequence: CASSYRTGEHNEQFF. CDR3 bases: TGTGCCAGCAGCTATCGGACAGGGGAGCACAATGAGCAGTTCTTC.

CDR3 protein: CASSQGGTGVTGELFF. In DNA, the CDR3 is TGTGCCAGCAGCCAAGGAGGGACAGGGGTCACCGGGGAGCTGTTTTTT. This chain joins TRBV14 and TRBJ2-2; 10 bases are shared with TRBD1. Germline trimming cut 1 base from V and 4 bases from J; bases unmatched to any gene: 3. The germline V gene has CDR1 SGHDN and CDR2 FVKESK. This CDR3 has 16 amino acids.

This clonotype was observed at least ten times. The rearrangement joins TRBV7-9 to TRBJ1-4; D call uncertain. The CDR3 loop spans 16 amino acids. The V end was cut by 4 bases, the J end by 0 bases, with 12 bases between. Germline V gene data show CDR1 as SEHNR and CDR2 as FQNEAQ (reference sequence). The CDR3 nucleotides are TGTGCCAGCAGCTCCCTTTCGATTACAACTAATGAAAAACTGTTTTTT. This gives the protein CASSSLSITTNEKLFF.

This clonotype showed up just a few times. J is TRBJ2-5 and V is TRBV12-3 or TRBV12-4; no reliable D call. The germline V and J ends were trimmed by 7 bases and 3 bases, with 6 bases remaining between them. This CDR3 spans 11 amino acids. CDR3 loop: CASTVKETQYF. In DNA, the CDR3 is TGTGCCAGCACTGTAAAAGAGACCCAGTACTTC.

In this sample, this clonotype turned up many times. V usage is TRBV27 and J usage is TRBJ2-2, with D hard to call. V lost 3 bases and J lost 3, with 2 bases in between. CDR1 and CDR2 (germline): MNHEY, SMNVEV (reference sequence). The CDR3 has 12 amino acids. The CDR3 nucleotides are TGTGCCAGCAGTTTCCACACCGGGGAGCTGTTTTTT. Translation: CASSFHTGELFF.

The V gene is TRBV7-3, the J gene TRBJ2-2, with 7 nucleotides matching TRBD2. The V and J ends lost 0 bases and 0 bases, in that order; junction bases with no gene match: 4. The CDR3 is 17 amino acids. In germline, CDR1 is SGHTA, CDR2 FQGTGA. The CDR3 bases are TGTGCCAGCAGCTTAACGGGGGGGAAGCCGAACACCGGGGAGCTGTTTTTT. This encodes CASSLTGGKPNTGELFF.

This chain joins TRBV19 and TRBJ2-2, with TRBD2 matching 9 bases. The CDR3 has 14 amino acids. Per the germline V gene, CDR1 is LNHDA and CDR2 is SQIVND (reference sequence). V lost 6 bases and J lost 4; bases outside the gene matches: 3. CDR3 in amino acids: CASRAGGSTGELFF. CDR3 bases: TGTGCCAGTAGAGCGGGGGGTTCCACCGGGGAGCTGTTTTTT.

V gene TRBV5-1 combines with J gene TRBJ2-1; D tentatively reads TRBD1 or TRBD2 (5 bases each). The CDR3 runs 15 residues. Per germline, CDR1 SGHRS and CDR2 YFSETQ. Trimming shortened V by 4 bases and J by 8 bases, and 19 bases separated the two germline ends. In nucleotides, the CDR3 is TGCGCCAGCAGCAGGGACCTCCAGGGATTCTATGAGCAGTTCTTC. Translation gives CASSRDLQGFYEQFF.

This clonotype was found many times. This chain uses TRBV5-1 with TRBJ1-2; D possibly corresponds to TRBD1 (6 bases). Per germline, CDR1 SGHRS and CDR2 YFSETQ. The CDR3 has 14 amino acids. Trimming took 6 bases from V and 2 from J, leaving 14 bases between them. The CDR3 DNA is TGCGCCAGCACCCGCGGCCAGGGGAACTATGGCTACACCTTC. Protein: CASTRGQGNYGYTF.

A few counts support this clonotype. V usage is TRBV18 and J usage is TRBJ2-7; possible D gene TRBD1, 6 bases. This CDR3 spans 12 amino acids. V was trimmed by 3 bases and J by 6 bases, leaving 9 bases between them. Germline V gives CDR1 KGHSH, CDR2 LQKENI. The CDR3: CASSPGHSEQYV. CDR3 nucleotides: TGTGCCAGCTCACCGGGACATAGCGAGCAGTACGTC.

This clonotype was counted ten times or more. The V and J genes are TRBV15 and TRBJ1-5; tentatively, D is TRBD1 (6 bases). Trimming pared 3 bases from V and 9 bases from J, leaving 18 bases between. Germline CDR1 and CDR2: LNHNV and YYDKDF (reference sequence). This CDR3 has 15 amino acids. DNA for the CDR3: TGTGCCACCAGCAGTCAGTTGGGGGGGGCAGGGCCCCAGCATTTT. It codes for CATSSQLGGAGPQHF.

This clonotype was counted many times. V usage is TRBV5-1 and J usage is TRBJ2-1, with a possible D match to TRBD2 (5 bases). Germline V gene lookup returns CDR1 SGHRS and CDR2 YFSETQ. The V end was cut by 4 bases, the J end by 6 bases, with 11 bases between. The CDR3 is 13 amino acids. The CDR3 loop reads CASSGLWANEQFF. CDR3 bases: TGCGCCAGCAGCGGACTTTGGGCCAATGAGCAGTTCTTC.

The chain recombines TRBV6-5 with TRBJ1-5; D gene uncertain. The germline gives CDR1 MNHEY, CDR2 SVGAGI. The CDR3 has 9 amino acids. Between the trimmed V and J ends, which lost 8 bases and 6 bases, there was a span of 2 bases. The CDR3 sequence is CASGQPQHF. The CDR3 DNA follows: TGTGCCAGCGGTCAGCCCCAGCATTTT.

The sample holds a few counts of this clonotype. CDR3 protein: CASSPTGADPTNEKLFF. For the CDR3, the DNA is TGTGCCAGCAGCCCGACCGGGGCTGACCCCACTAATGAAAAACTGTTTTTT. The V and J genes are TRBV7-3 and TRBJ1-4, with D maybe TRBD1 (5 bases). CDR1 is SGHTA and CDR2 is FQGTGA in the germline V gene. With 5 bases removed from V and 2 bases from J, the gap between germline ends came to 18 bases. This CDR3 region has 17 residues. Variable domain in full (rest from reference TRBV7-3 and TRBJ1-4): GAGVSQTPSNKVTEKGKYVELRCDPISGHTALYWYRQSLGQGPEFLIYFQGTGAADDSGLPNDRFFAVRPEGSVSTLKIQRTERGDSAVYLCASSPTGADPTNEKLFFGSGTQLSVL.

There are many counts of this clonotype. The chain is built from TRBV20-1 and TRBJ1-6, with 7 bases fitting TRBD1. Germline V lookup: CDR1 DFQATT, CDR2 SNEGSKA (reference sequence). Trimming removed 6 bases from V and 8 bases from J; junction bases left unmatched: 7. This CDR3 contains 13 residues. The CDR3, as DNA: TGCAGTGCCCAAACAGGGGACTATTCACCCCTCCACTTT. This translates into CSAQTGDYSPLHF.

This chain links TRBV4-3 with TRBJ2-3; 7 bases fit TRBD1. CDR1 LGHNA and CDR2 YSLEER come from the germline V gene. J gave up 4 bases and V 3 bases, and 10 bases lay outside the gene matches. This CDR3 spans 16 amino acids. CDR3 region: CASSHRGQSMPDTQYF. CDR3 nucleotides: TGCGCCAGCAGCCATCGGGGACAGTCGATGCCAGATACGCAGTATTTT.

The genes are TRBV27 and TRBJ1-5; tentative D call: TRBD1 (5 bases). There are 15 residues in the CDR3. Per germline, CDR1 MNHEY and CDR2 SMNVEV (reference sequence). Trimming cost V 3 bases and J 6 bases, with 15 bases left between them. CDR3 bases: TGTGCCAGCAGTTTCGCCGGGGGGAGACCTCAGCCCCAGCATTTT. The encoded protein is CASSFAGGRPQPQHF.

Note on this clonotype: A much larger clone is a single base away; this may be a read error. This chain uses TRBV28 with TRBJ1-5, with unresolved D. In germline, CDR1 is MDHEN, CDR2 SYDVKM. CDR3 length equals 14 residues. The CDR3 loop reads CASSSDKNNPPQHF. The CDR3 nucleotides are TGTGCCAGCAGTTCCGACAAAAACAATCCGCCCCAGCATTTT. Together with reference TRBV28 and TRBJ1-5, the CDR3 gives the full variable domain: DVKVTQSSRYLVKRTGEKVFLECVQDMDHENMFWYRQDPGLGLRLIYFSYDVKMKEKGDIPEGYSVSREKKERFSLILESASTNQTSMYLCASSSDKNNPPQHFGDGTRLSIL.

This clonotype turned up a few times. V and J are TRBV12-3 or TRBV12-4 and TRBJ2-3, with 9 nucleotides matching TRBD1. V lost 9 bases to trimming and J lost 4 bases; unmatched junction nucleotides: 11. The CDR3 loop spans 15 amino acids. This CDR3 reads CASRKQGASADTQYF. CDR3 nucleotides: TGTGCCAGTAGAAAACAGGGGGCGTCTGCAGATACGCAGTATTTT.